This entry describes one T cell receptor beta chain. The sample has other DNA sequences that encode this CDR3 too. This sample stems from a study of T cell changes during pregnancy in multiple sclerosis. CDR1 is SGDLS, CDR2 YYNGEE, per germline. The CDR3 loop spans 14 amino acids. Trimming stripped 0 bases from V and 7 bases from J, with 10 bases between. This table comes from immunoSEQ multiplex PCR, and its TCRdb copy is limited to in-frame clones, with some not included. The sample carries about 69,000 clones, roughly 88% recorded once. The chain links TRBV9 to TRBJ1-4; D is unresolved. The TCR originated in a female donor with multiple sclerosis, enrolled in a pregnancy study. This material consisted of peripheral blood, taken in the third trimester of pregnancy. The CDR3 here is CASSVGGGGEKLFF. In nucleotides, the CDR3 is TGTGCCAGCAGCGTAGGCGGAGGAGGTGAAAAACTGTTTTTT.